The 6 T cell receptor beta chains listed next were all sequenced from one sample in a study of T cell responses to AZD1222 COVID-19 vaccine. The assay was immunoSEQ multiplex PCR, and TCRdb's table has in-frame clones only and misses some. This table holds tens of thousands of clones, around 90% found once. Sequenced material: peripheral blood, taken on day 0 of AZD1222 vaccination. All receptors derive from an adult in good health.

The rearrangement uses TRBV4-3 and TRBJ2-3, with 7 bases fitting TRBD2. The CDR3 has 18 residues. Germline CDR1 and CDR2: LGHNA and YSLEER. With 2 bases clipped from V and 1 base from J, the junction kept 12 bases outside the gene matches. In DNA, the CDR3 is TGCGCCAGCAGCCAAACCGGGAGGTTCGATAACGGCACAGATACGCAGTATTTT. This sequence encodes CASSQTGRFDNGTDTQYF.

The CDR3 loop is CASSPTEERWLNGYEQYF. Written as DNA, the CDR3 is TGTGCCAGCAGCCCTACAGAGGAGCGCTGGCTTAATGGCTACGAGCAGTACTTC. This chain connects TRBV11-2 to TRBJ2-7; no reliable D call. CDR3 length equals 18 residues. Trimming pared 5 bases from V and 3 bases from J, leaving 26 bases between. CDR1 and CDR2 (germline): SGHAT, FQNNGV.

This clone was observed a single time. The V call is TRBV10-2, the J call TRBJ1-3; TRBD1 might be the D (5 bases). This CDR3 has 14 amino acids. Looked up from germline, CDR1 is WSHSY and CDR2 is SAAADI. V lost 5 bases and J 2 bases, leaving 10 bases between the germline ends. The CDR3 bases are TGCGCCAGCAGTACCAGGGATGCTGGAAACACCATATATTTT. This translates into CASSTRDAGNTIYF.

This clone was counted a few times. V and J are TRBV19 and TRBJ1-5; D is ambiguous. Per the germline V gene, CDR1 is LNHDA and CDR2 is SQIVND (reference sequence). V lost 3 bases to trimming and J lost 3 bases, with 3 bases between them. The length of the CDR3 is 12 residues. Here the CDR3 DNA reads TGTGCCAGTAGTATGATCAATCAGCCCCAGCATTTT. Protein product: CASSMINQPQHF.

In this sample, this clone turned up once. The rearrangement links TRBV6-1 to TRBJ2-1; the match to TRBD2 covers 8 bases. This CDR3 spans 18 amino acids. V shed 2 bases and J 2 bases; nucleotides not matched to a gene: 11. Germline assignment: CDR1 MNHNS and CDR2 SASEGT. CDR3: CASSENSLGLAAYNEQFF. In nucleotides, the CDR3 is TGTGCCAGCAGTGAAAACTCCCTAGGACTAGCAGCCTACAATGAGCAGTTCTTC.

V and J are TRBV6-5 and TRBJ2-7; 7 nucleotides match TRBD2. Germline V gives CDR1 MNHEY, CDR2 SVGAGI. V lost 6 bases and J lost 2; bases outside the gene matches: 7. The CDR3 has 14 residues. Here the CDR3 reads CASRPGGPPYEQYF. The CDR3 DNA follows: TGTGCCAGCAGACCGGGGGGACCCCCCTACGAGCAGTACTTC.